The 9 T cell receptor beta chains in this list originate from one sample, sequenced in a study of tumor-infiltrating lymphocytes in primary liver carcinoma. Researchers generated TCR beta cDNA from about 450 ng of total RNA, relying on a constant-region primer. Libraries covering TCR beta were generated through three nested multiplex PCR rounds (using a slightly modified ARM-PCR). It was with TRBV1-TRBV30 forward primers and a C-beta reverse primer that the first two PCR rounds were run, at about 9 cycles each. One entry per CDR3 protein results from TCRdb running MiXCR on the multiplex PCR reads. Of about 320,000 distinct CDR3 sequences detected, around 50% appear once; the ten largest clones hold 15% to 20%. In addition to blood RNA drawn from unsorted whole blood, germline DNA was extracted. Input material: peripheral blood. The receptors were sampled from a woman aged 25 to 45 with primary liver carcinoma and hepatitis B virus infection.

V is TRBV5-6 and J is TRBJ2-5, with TRBD1 identical over 7 bases. From germline, CDR1 is SGHDT and CDR2 YYEEEE. V was pared by 7 bases and J by 1 base, with 10 bases of the junction left unmatched. There are 15 residues in the CDR3. The CDR3 nucleotides are TGTGCCAGCGCTCCCCGGGACAGTAGCCAAGAGACCCAGTACTTC. Its protein product is CASAPRDSSQETQYF.

The chain uses TRBV9 and TRBJ1-2; perhaps TRBD1 as D (5 bases). The CDR3 has 17 residues. V was pared by 0 bases and J by 7 bases, with 22 bases between. The germline V gene encodes CDR1 SGDLS and CDR2 YYNGEE. The CDR3 region is CASSVDSFEGREGGYTF. In DNA form, the CDR3 reads TGTGCCAGCAGCGTAGACTCGTTCGAGGGGAGGGAAGGTGGCTACACCTTC.

Many counts were recorded for this clonotype. V gene TRBV11-2 combines with J gene TRBJ2-1, with D hard to call. Germline CDR1 and CDR2: SGHAT and FQNNGV. CDR3 length: 16 amino acids. The V gene lost 1 base and the J gene lost 0 bases, with 10 bases spanning the gap. CDR3 DNA sequence: TGTGCCAGCAGCTTAGTGGCGCAAAGCTCCTACAATGAGCAGTTCTTC. This sequence encodes CASSLVAQSSYNEQFF.

Many counts were recorded for this clonotype. This chain connects TRBV29-1 to TRBJ2-7, with 7 nucleotides matching TRBD2. CDR1 and CDR2 (germline): SQVTM, ANQGSEA. Trimming cost V 7 bases and J 6 bases; bases outside gene matches: 3. The CDR3 is 10 residues long. The CDR3 loop reads CSAWGGEQYF. In nucleotides, the CDR3 is TGCAGCGCCTGGGGGGGCGAGCAGTACTTC.

Regarding this clonotype: At one of its ends the junction is not consistent with the germline gene, which may arise from a read error. The V gene is TRBV6-2 or TRBV6-3, the J gene TRBJ2-6; D unresolved. The germline V gene encodes CDR1 MNHEY and CDR2 SVGEGT. This CDR3 spans 16 amino acids. The CDR3 DNA follows: TGTGACAGCAGTTATCACCTGAGCTCTGGGGCCAACGTCCTGACTTTC. Its translation: CDSSYHLSSGANVLTF.

This clonotype has just one count. The V gene is TRBV29-1, the J gene TRBJ1-2, with TRBD1 matching over 7 bases. This CDR3 is built from 13 residues. Per germline, CDR1 SQVTM and CDR2 ANQGSEA. Trimming removed 8 bases from V and 6 bases from J; junction bases left unmatched: 12. CDR3 sequence: CSIRLSGGNGYTF. DNA of the CDR3: TGCAGCATTAGATTATCAGGGGGTAATGGCTACACCTTC. Filled out from reference TRBV29-1 and TRBJ1-2, the complete variable domain reads SAVISQKPSRDICQRGTSLTIQCQVDSQVTMMFWYRQQPGQSLTLIATANQGSEATYESGFVIDKFPISRPNLTFSTLTVSNMSPEDSSIYLCSIRLSGGNGYTFGSGTRLTVV.

As regards this clonotype: One base away lies a much larger clone, so this may be a sequencing read error. This chain joins TRBV12-3 or TRBV12-4 and TRBJ2-4; no firm D call. The CDR3 is 15 amino acids. The CDR3 coding sequence is TGTGCCAGCAGTTTTCCTCCCAAAGCCAAAATCATTCAGTACTTC. Translated: CASSFPPKAKIIQYF.

This clonotype was recorded a few times. The chain combines TRBV10-3 with TRBJ2-7, with D possibly TRBD2 on 5 matching bases. V dropped 3 bases and J dropped 0 bases, with 15 bases sitting between them. From germline, CDR1 is ENHRY and CDR2 SYGVKD. This CDR3 has 16 residues. In nucleotides, the CDR3 is TGTGCCATCAGTGAAAGAGGTGCCAGCGGCTCCTACGAGCAGTACTTC. It codes for CAISERGASGSYEQYF.

This clonotype occurred many times. The chain is built from TRBV14 and TRBJ2-1, with no clear D. Germline loops: CDR1 SGHDN, CDR2 FVKESK. V dropped 4 bases and J dropped 7 bases, with 5 bases sitting between them. The CDR3 is made up of 11 amino acids. The CDR3: CASSLQNEQFF. DNA of the CDR3: TGTGCCAGCAGCCTCCAGAATGAGCAGTTCTTC. Full variable domain (outside the CDR3, taken from reference TRBV14 and TRBJ2-1): EAGVTQFPSHSVIEKGQTVTLRCDPISGHDNLYWYRRVMGKEIKFLLHFVKESKQDESGMPNNRFLAERTGGTYSTLKVQPAELEDSGVYFCASSLQNEQFFGPGTRLTVL.